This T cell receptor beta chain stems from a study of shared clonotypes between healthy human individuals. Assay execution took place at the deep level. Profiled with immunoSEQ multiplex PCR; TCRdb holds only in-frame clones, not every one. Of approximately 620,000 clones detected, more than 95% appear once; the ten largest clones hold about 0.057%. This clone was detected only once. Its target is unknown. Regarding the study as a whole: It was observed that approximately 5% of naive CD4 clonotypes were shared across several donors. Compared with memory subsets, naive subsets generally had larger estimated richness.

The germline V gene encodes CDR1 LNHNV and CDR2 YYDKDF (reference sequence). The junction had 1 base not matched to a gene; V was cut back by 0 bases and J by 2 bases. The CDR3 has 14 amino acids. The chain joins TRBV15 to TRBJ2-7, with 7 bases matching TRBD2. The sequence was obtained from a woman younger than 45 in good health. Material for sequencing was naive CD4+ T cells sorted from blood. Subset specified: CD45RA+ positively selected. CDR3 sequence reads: CATSRDRGAYEQYF. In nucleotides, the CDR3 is TGTGCCACCAGCAGAGACCGGGGGGCCTACGAGCAGTACTTC.